The text below deals with one T cell receptor beta chain. The protocol was immunoSEQ multiplex PCR, while the TCRdb copy is restricted to in-frame clones and leaves out a portion. The top ten clones hold about 2.5% of a sample with 100,000 to 150,000 clones, around 88% of them seen once. Recovered status in Cohort 3 required two negative PCRs, clearance, or symptom resolution. V gave up 7 bases and J gave up 0 bases, with 9 bases separating them. The length of the CDR3 is 14 residues. CDR1 is WNHNN, CDR2 SYGVQD, per germline (reference sequence). This sample is drawn from a study of blood T cell repertoires in COVID-19. Study at large: The cDNA or gDNA used as material had been derived from T cells, B-cell-depleted T cells, or PBMCs.

The origin of this receptor is a woman aged 45-65 years who had recovered from COVID-19. The sample was PBMCs or T cells enriched from blood (not recorded which). The chain couples TRBV10-1 to TRBJ2-2, with a tentative D call TRBD1 (6 bases). In DNA, the CDR3 is TGCGCCAGCATGGACAGCCCGAACACCGGGGAGCTGTTTTTT. Amino acid sequence: CASMDSPNTGELFF.